Each of the 23 T cell receptor beta chains below was sequenced from the same sample in a study of CD8 T cells in Susac syndrome. Reverse transcription used roughly 0.45 to 1 ug RNA and random hexamers. TCRdb recomputed calls from the immunoSEQ multiplex PCR reads with MiXCR, one row per CDR3 protein. Here the sample spans 130,000 to 150,000 distinct CDR3 sequences, roughly 94% being singletons. The specimen sequenced was CD8+ T cells from PBMCs. Receptor source: a human donor in good health.

A single count supports this clonotype. J is TRBJ2-7 and V is TRBV29-1; D not certain. This CDR3 has 13 residues. V shed 6 bases and J shed 2 bases, with 14 bases lying between them. Germline assignment: CDR1 SQVTM and CDR2 ANQGSEA. DNA for the CDR3: TGCAGCGTGATACCGGTAGTCGCCTACGAGCAGTACTTC. It specifies CSVIPVVAYEQYF.

The chain combines TRBV19 with TRBJ2-1; D ambiguous. This CDR3 region has 13 residues. The germline V gene has CDR1 LNHDA and CDR2 SQIVND (reference sequence). V was cut by 3 bases and J by 3 bases, with 6 bases left in between. The CDR3 region has the DNA TGTGCCAGTAGTATTCTCGACTACAATGAGCAGTTCTTC. It encodes CASSILDYNEQFF.

The chain carries TRBV7-2 and TRBJ2-7; 9 nucleotides line up with TRBD1. The CDR3 spans 15 residues. Germline lookup yields CDR1 SGHTA and CDR2 FQGNSA. J lost 4 bases, V lost 4 bases, and 8 bases had no gene match. Written as DNA, the CDR3 is TGTGCCAGCAGCTCGAGGGGACAGGGAGGATACGAGCAGTACTTC. Residues: CASSSRGQGGYEQYF. Using reference TRBV7-2 and TRBJ2-7 for the parts outside the CDR3, the full variable domain is GAGVSQSPSNKVTEKGKDVELRCDPISGHTALYWYRQSLGQGLEFLIYFQGNSAPDKSGLPSDRFSAERTGGSVSTLTIQRTQQEDSAVYLCASSSRGQGGYEQYFGPGTRLTVT.

In this sample, this clonotype turned up once. V gene TRBV4-1 combines with J gene TRBJ2-7; possibly TRBD1 for D (6 bases). This CDR3 comprises 14 residues. Trimming left V 4 bases short and J 0 bases short, with 10 bases between. The germline V gene encodes CDR1 MGHRA and CDR2 YSYEKL. The chain's CDR3 is CASSLTGDSYEQYF. The CDR3 region has the DNA TGCGCCAGCAGCCTGACAGGTGACTCCTACGAGCAGTACTTC.

The count of this clonotype is one. The chain couples TRBV29-1 to TRBJ1-5; TRBD1 is a possible D gene (6 bases). The CDR3 sequence is 15 residues long. V shed 0 bases and J shed 2 bases, with 11 bases lying between them. Per germline, CDR1 SQVTM and CDR2 ANQGSEA. CDR3 region: CSVEEDRLRNQPQHF. CDR3 bases: TGCAGCGTTGAAGAAGACAGGTTGCGCAATCAGCCCCAGCATTTT.

Here the CDR3 reads CASSHSPISEQYF. In DNA form, the CDR3 reads TGTGCCAGCAGTCATAGCCCAATATCGGAGCAGTACTTC. V usage is TRBV7-2 and J usage is TRBJ2-7; D is ambiguous. This CDR3 comprises 13 residues. V lost 6 bases to trimming and J lost 7 bases, with 16 bases between them. Germline V lookup: CDR1 SGHTA, CDR2 FQGNSA.

V is TRBV20-1 and J is TRBJ2-5; TRBD2 matches 12 bases. Germline lookup yields CDR1 DFQATT and CDR2 SNEGSKA (reference sequence). CDR3 length: 14 amino acids. V lost 3 bases to trimming and J lost 5 bases; unmatched junction nucleotides: 4. The CDR3 DNA follows: TGCAGTGCTAGTAGGCTAGCGGGAGGGGAGACCCAGTACTTC. Its translation: CSASRLAGGETQYF.

The rearrangement uses TRBV4-2 and TRBJ2-7; D tentatively fits TRBD1 or TRBD2 (5 bases each). The CDR3 covers 15 residues. V lost 0 bases and J lost 7, with 16 bases in between. Germline V gene lookup returns CDR1 LGHNA and CDR2 YNFKEQ. The CDR3: CASSQDGGTSREQYF. As DNA, the CDR3 is TGTGCCAGCAGCCAAGATGGGGGAACGTCCCGGGAGCAGTACTTC.

The chain couples TRBV6-5 to TRBJ2-7; 10 bases match TRBD2. The germline V gene encodes CDR1 MNHEY and CDR2 SVGAGI. Unmatched junction bases numbered 5, after V lost 4 bases and J lost 5 bases. The CDR3 is 14 amino acids. CDR3 nucleotides: TGTGCCAGCAGTTCCCTAGCGGGAGTAGACGAGCAGTACTTC. Protein: CASSSLAGVDEQYF.

The V and J genes are TRBV20-1 and TRBJ2-3, with D perhaps being TRBD1 or TRBD2 (5 bases each). CDR3 size: 13 residues. Germline V CDR1 and CDR2: DFQATT, SNEGSKA (reference sequence). The V and J ends lost 5 bases and 0 bases respectively, with 9 bases between them. As DNA, the CDR3 is TGCAGTGCTGGGGGTCCTAGCACAGATACGCAGTATTTT. Its protein product is CSAGGPSTDTQYF.

V is TRBV15 and J is TRBJ2-1, with D uncertain. CDR1 and CDR2 (germline): LNHNV, YYDKDF (reference sequence). V lost 0 bases and J lost 10, with 10 bases in between. There are 13 residues in the CDR3. The DNA for the CDR3 is TGTGCCACCAGCAGAGATCTTAAGCAAGAGCAGTTCTTC. Translation gives CATSRDLKQEQFF.

The chain joins TRBV15 to TRBJ2-1, with D unresolved. Trimming stripped 0 bases from V and 5 bases from J, with 5 bases between. Germline CDR1 reads LNHNV; CDR2 reads YYDKDF (reference sequence). The CDR3 runs 13 residues. As DNA, the CDR3 is TGTGCCACCAGCAGAGATACTAACAATGAGCAGTTCTTC. This translates into CATSRDTNNEQFF.

The chain combines TRBV20-1 with TRBJ2-7, with D tentatively TRBD1 (5 bases). V lost 2 bases and J lost 6, with 17 bases in between. CDR1 is DFQATT, CDR2 SNEGSKA, per germline (reference sequence). The CDR3 is 14 amino acids. The CDR3 loop reads CSARWRQRFPEQYF. In DNA, the CDR3 is TGCAGTGCTAGATGGAGACAGCGTTTTCCCGAGCAGTACTTC.

The rearrangement uses TRBV7-8 and TRBJ2-1; 7 bases are a match to TRBD2. J gave up 0 bases and V 11 bases, and 10 bases lay outside the gene matches. CDR1 and CDR2 from the germline V gene are SGHVS and FQNEAQ. This CDR3 region has 15 residues. CDR3 region: CASNLAASSYNEQFF. The CDR3 DNA reads as TGTGCCTCGAACCTAGCGGCGAGCTCCTACAATGAGCAGTTCTTC.

This clonotype has just one count. The J gene is TRBJ2-1, the V gene TRBV7-8; TRBD2 aligns across 8 bases. Germline V gene lookup returns CDR1 SGHVS and CDR2 FQNEAQ. The junction had 6 bases not matched to a gene; V was cut back by 4 bases and J by 7 bases. The CDR3 contains 14 residues. CDR3 loop: CASSYGTRGNEQFF. The CDR3 coding sequence is TGTGCCAGCAGCTATGGGACTAGAGGGAATGAGCAGTTCTTC.

This rearrangement joins TRBV29-1 to TRBJ1-2; D is uncertain. Germline CDR1 SQVTM, CDR2 ANQGSEA. This CDR3 is 11 amino acids long. V dropped 2 bases and J dropped 6 bases, with 7 bases sitting between them. Here the CDR3 DNA reads TGCAGCGTTGAACATAGGGATGGCTACACCTTC. Translated: CSVEHRDGYTF. Supplemented by reference TRBV29-1 and TRBJ1-2, the full variable domain reads SAVISQKPSRDICQRGTSLTIQCQVDSQVTMMFWYRQQPGQSLTLIATANQGSEATYESGFVIDKFPISRPNLTFSTLTVSNMSPEDSSIYLCSVEHRDGYTFGSGTRLTVV.

The chain is built from TRBV27 and TRBJ2-7, with 8 bases matching TRBD1. The CDR3 is 14 amino acids. From germline, CDR1 is MNHEY and CDR2 SMNVEV (reference sequence). With V trimmed by 11 bases and J by 4 bases, 13 bases remained unmatched. For the CDR3, the DNA is TGTGCCTCCTCTCCGGGACAGGTCGTTTACGAGCAGTACTTC. Translation: CASSPGQVVYEQYF.

V usage is TRBV30 and J usage is TRBJ2-1; D perhaps matches TRBD1 (6 bases). The germline gives CDR1 GTSNPN, CDR2 SVGIG (reference sequence). Trimming cost V 4 bases and J 2 bases, with 12 bases left between them. The CDR3 is made up of 14 amino acids. The CDR3 loop is CAWKDRSPYNEQFF. CDR3 coding DNA: TGTGCCTGGAAGGACAGATCCCCCTACAATGAGCAGTTCTTC.

Concerning this clonotype: The junction does not match germline at one end; this may be a read error. CDR3 DNA: TGTGCCAGCAGCTCCGGGACATCCAATGAACAGTTCTTC. This codes for CASSSGTSNEQFF. The V call is TRBV7-8, the J call TRBJ2-1, with D perhaps matching TRBD1 (6 bases). Germline values: CDR1 SGHVS, CDR2 FQNEAQ. This CDR3 comprises 13 residues.

This chain uses TRBV27 with TRBJ2-1, with D uncertain. In germline, CDR1 is MNHEY, CDR2 SMNVEV (reference sequence). The CDR3 is 12 amino acids. The V and J ends lost 8 bases and 6 bases respectively, with 11 bases between them. The CDR3 reads CASHGPVNEQFF. The CDR3 DNA reads as TGTGCCAGCCATGGCCCGGTCAATGAGCAGTTCTTC.

The chain is built from TRBV29-1 and TRBJ1-2; no clear D gene. The CDR3 length is 13 residues. Germline CDR1 reads SQVTM; CDR2 reads ANQGSEA. V lost 0 bases, J lost 8 bases, and 13 bases lay in between. The chain's CDR3 is CSVEDGSPRGYTF. The CDR3 DNA sequence: TGCAGCGTTGAAGATGGCAGCCCAAGGGGCTACACCTTC.

This clonotype was seen once. This chain links TRBV20-1 with TRBJ2-1; possible D gene TRBD2, 6 bases. The CDR3 spans 15 residues. CDR1 and CDR2 (germline): DFQATT, SNEGSKA (reference sequence). V dropped 5 bases and J dropped 0 bases, with 14 bases sitting between them. CDR3 DNA sequence: TGCAGTGCTGATGACGGGGGAAGCTCCTACAATGAGCAGTTCTTC. Its translation is CSADDGGSSYNEQFF.

The V and J genes are TRBV29-1 and TRBJ2-7, with D perhaps TRBD2 (6 bases). The CDR3 runs 13 residues. V lost 5 bases to trimming and J lost 0 bases, with 11 bases between them. Germline CDR1 reads SQVTM; CDR2 reads ANQGSEA. The CDR3 region is CSVHGRDSYEQYF. CDR3 bases: TGCAGCGTTCATGGGCGGGACTCCTACGAGCAGTACTTC.